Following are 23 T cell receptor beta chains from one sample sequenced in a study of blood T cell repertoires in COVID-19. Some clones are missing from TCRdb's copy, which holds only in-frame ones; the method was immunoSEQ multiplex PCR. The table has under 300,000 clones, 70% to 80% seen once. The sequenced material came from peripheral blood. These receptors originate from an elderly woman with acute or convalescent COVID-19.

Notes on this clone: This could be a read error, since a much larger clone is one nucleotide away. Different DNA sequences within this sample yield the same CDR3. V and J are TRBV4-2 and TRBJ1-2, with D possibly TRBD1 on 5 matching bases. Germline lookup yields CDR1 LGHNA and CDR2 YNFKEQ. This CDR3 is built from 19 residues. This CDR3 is CASSQESIQAVGANYGYTF. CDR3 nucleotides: TGTGCCAGCAGTCAAGAATCGATACAGGCCGTAGGGGCTAACTATGGCTACACCTTC.

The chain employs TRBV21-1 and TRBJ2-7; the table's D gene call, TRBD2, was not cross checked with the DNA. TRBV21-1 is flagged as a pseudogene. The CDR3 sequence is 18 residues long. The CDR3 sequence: CASSIQRLAGGMRYEQYF. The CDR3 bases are TGTGCCAGCAGCATTCAGAGGCTAGCGGGAGGAATGAGGTACGAGCAGTACTTC.

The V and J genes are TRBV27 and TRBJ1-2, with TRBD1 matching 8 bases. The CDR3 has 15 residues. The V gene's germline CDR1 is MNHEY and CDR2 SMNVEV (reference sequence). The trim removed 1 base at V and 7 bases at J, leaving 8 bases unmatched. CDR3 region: CASSLWGRGLGGYTF. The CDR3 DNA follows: TGTGCCAGCAGTTTATGGGGCAGGGGGCTTGGTGGCTACACCTTC.

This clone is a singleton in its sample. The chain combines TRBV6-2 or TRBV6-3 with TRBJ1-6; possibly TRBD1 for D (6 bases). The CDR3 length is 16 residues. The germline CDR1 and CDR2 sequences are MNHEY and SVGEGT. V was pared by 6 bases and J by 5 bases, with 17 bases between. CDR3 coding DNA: TGTGCCAGCAGCCCGGAGGGGGGGCGCAATAATTCACCCCTCCACTTT. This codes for CASSPEGGRNNSPLHF.

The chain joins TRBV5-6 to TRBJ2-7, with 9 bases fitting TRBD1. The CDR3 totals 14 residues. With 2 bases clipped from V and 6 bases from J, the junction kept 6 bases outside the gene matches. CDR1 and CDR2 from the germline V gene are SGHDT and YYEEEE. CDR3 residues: CASSLQGARAEQYF. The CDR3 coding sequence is TGTGCCAGCAGCTTACAGGGGGCGCGGGCCGAGCAGTACTTC.

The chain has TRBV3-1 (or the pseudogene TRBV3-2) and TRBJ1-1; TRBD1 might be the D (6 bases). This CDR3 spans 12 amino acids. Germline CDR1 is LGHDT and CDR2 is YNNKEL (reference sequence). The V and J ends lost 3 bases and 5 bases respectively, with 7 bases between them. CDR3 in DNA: TGTGCCAGCAGCCACAGGGGAACTGAAGCTTTCTTT. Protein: CASSHRGTEAFF.

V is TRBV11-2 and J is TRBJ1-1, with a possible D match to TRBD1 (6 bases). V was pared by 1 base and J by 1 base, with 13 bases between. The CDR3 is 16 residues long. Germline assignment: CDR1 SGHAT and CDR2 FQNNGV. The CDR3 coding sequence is TGTGCCAGCAGCTTAGGCCCCTACAGGGCGAACACTGAAGCTTTCTTT. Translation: CASSLGPYRANTEAFF.

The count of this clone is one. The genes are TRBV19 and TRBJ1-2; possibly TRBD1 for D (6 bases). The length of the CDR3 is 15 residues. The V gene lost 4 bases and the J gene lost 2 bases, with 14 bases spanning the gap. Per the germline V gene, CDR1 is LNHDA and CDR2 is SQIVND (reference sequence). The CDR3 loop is CASSNRDILNYGYTF. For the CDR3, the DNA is TGTGCCAGTAGTAACCGGGACATTCTAAACTATGGCTACACCTTC.

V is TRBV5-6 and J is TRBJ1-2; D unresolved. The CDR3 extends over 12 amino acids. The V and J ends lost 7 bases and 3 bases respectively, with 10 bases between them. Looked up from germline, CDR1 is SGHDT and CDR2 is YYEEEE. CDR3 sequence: CASSQRDYGYTF. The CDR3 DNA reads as TGTGCCAGCTCCCAGCGTGACTATGGCTACACCTTC. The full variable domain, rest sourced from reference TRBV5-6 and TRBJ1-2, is DAGVTQSPTHLIKTRGQQVTLRCSPKSGHDTVSWYQQALGQGPQFIFQYYEEEERQRGNFPDRFSGHQFPNYSSELNVNALLLGDSALYLCASSQRDYGYTFGSGTRLTVV.

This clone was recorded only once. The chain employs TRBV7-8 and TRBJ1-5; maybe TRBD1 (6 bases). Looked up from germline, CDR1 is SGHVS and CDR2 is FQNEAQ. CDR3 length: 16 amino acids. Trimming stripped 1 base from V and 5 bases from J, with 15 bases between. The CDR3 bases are TGTGCCAGCAGCTTAGGGGGGCTAAACGGGCATCAGCCCCAGCATTTT. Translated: CASSLGGLNGHQPQHF.

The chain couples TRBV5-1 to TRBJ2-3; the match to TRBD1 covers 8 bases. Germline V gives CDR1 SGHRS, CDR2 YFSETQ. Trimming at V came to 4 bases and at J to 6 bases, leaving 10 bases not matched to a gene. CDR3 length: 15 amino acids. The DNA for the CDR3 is TGCGCCAGCAGCGCGGACAGGGCCCGCGTTGATACGCAGTATTTT. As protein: CASSADRARVDTQYF.

This CDR3 reads CASSFRGAYGYTF. The CDR3, as DNA: TGTGCCAGCAGTTTTCGTGGAGCCTATGGCTACACCTTC. This chain connects TRBV6-5 to TRBJ1-2, with D hard to call. Germline V gene lookup returns CDR1 MNHEY and CDR2 SVGAGI. The CDR3 runs 13 residues. Deletions cut 4 bases from V and 4 bases from J, with 10 bases between.

DNA of the CDR3: TGTGCCAGTCGGGACAGAACGACTCAGCCCCAGCATTTT. It specifies CASRDRTTQPQHF. The rearrangement joins TRBV19 to TRBJ1-5; the match to TRBD1 covers 7 bases. Per germline, CDR1 LNHDA and CDR2 SQIVND (reference sequence). The CDR3 is made up of 13 amino acids. Trimming removed 8 bases from V and 6 bases from J; junction bases left unmatched: 7.

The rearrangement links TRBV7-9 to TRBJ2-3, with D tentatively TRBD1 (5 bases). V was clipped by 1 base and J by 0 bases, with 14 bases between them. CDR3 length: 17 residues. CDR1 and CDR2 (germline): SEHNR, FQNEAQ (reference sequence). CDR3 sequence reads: CASSLGGMGPSTDTQYF. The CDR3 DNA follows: TGTGCCAGCAGCTTAGGTGGCATGGGGCCTAGCACAGATACGCAGTATTTT.

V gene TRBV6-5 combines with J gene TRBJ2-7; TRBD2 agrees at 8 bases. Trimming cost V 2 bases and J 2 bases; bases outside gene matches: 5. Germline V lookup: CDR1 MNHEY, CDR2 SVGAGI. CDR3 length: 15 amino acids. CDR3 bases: TGTGCCAGCAGTTACGCTGGCGGGAGGCCCTACGAGCAGTACTTC. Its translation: CASSYAGGRPYEQYF.

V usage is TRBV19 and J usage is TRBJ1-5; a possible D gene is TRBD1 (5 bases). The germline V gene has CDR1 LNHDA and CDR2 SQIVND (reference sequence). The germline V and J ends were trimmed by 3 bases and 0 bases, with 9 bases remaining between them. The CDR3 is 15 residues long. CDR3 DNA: TGTGCCAGTAGTATCCCAGGGAATAGCAATCAGCCCCAGCATTTT. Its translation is CASSIPGNSNQPQHF.

CDR3: CASNTKKPGQGSGEQYF. CDR3 in DNA: TGTGCCAGCAACACGAAAAAGCCGGGACAGGGGTCAGGCGAGCAGTACTTC. V is TRBV5-4 and J is TRBJ2-7; 10 bases map to TRBD1. The CDR3 sequence is 17 residues long. Germline-derived CDR1 and CDR2 are SGHNT and YYREEE (reference sequence). V was clipped by 6 bases and J by 6 bases; unmatched bases: 18.

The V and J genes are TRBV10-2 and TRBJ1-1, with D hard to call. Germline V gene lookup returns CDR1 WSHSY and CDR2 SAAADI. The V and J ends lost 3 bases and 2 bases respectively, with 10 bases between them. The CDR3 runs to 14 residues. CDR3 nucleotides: TGCGCCAGCAGTGATAAAAGAGTAAACACTGAAGCTTTCTTT. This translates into CASSDKRVNTEAFF.

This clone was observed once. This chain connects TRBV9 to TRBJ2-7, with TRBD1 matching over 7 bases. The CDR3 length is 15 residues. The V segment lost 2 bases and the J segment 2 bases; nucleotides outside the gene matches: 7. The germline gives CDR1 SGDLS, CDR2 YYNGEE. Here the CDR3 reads CASSVGSDRPYEQYF. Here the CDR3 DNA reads TGTGCCAGCAGCGTCGGCTCGGACAGGCCCTACGAGCAGTACTTC.

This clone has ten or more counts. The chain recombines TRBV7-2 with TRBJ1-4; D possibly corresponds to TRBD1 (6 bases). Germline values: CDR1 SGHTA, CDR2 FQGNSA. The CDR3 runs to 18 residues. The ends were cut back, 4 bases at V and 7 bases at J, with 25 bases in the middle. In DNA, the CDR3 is TGTGCCAGCAGCTGGGGGCTTGGCCCCCGGTTCGAAAGTGAAAAACTGTTTTTT. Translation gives CASSWGLGPRFESEKLFF.

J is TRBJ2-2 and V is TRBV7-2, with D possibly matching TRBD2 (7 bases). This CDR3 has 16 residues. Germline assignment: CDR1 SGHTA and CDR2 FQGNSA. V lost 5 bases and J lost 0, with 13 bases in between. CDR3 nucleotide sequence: TGTGCCAGCAGCCTCGGGGGGCGCCCGAACACCGGGGAGCTGTTTTTT. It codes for CASSLGGRPNTGELFF.

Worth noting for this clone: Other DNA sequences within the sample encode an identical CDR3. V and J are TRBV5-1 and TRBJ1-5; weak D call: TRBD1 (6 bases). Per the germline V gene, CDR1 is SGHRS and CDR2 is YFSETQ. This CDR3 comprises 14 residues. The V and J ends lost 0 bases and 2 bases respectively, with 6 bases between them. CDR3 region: CASSLEGGNQPQHF. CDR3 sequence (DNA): TGCGCCAGCAGCTTGGAGGGGGGCAATCAGCCCCAGCATTTT.

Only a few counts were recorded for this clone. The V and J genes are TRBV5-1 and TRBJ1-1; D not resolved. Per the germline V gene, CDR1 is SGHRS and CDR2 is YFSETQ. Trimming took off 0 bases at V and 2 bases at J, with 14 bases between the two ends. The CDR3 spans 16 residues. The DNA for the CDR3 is TGCGCCAGCAGCTTGGCCGGGAGGGTCGTCAACACTGAAGCTTTCTTT. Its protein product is CASSLAGRVVNTEAFF. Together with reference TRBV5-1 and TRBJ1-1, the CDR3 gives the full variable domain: KAGVTQTPRYLIKTRGQQVTLSCSPISGHRSVSWYQQTPGQGLQFLFEYFSETQRNKGNFPGRFSGRQFSNSRSEMNVSTLELGDSALYLCASSLAGRVVNTEAFFGQGTRLTVV.